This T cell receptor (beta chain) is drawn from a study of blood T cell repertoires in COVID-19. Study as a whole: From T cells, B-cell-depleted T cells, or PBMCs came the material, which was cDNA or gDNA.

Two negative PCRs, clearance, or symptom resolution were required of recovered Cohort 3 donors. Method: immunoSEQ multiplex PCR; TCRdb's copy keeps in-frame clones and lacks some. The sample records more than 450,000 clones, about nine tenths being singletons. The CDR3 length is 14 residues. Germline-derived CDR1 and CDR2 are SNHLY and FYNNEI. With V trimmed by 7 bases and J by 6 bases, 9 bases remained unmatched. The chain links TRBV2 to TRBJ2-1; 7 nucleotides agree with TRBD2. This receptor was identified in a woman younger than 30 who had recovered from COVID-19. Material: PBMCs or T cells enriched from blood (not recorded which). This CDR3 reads CASNLKAGFNEQFF. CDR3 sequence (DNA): TGTGCCAGCAATCTCAAAGCGGGGTTCAATGAGCAGTTCTTC.